This entry lists 21 T cell receptor beta chains sequenced from one sample in a study of shared clonotypes between healthy human individuals. The protocol was immunoSEQ multiplex PCR, while the TCRdb copy is restricted to in-frame clones and leaves out a portion. The sample carries about 470,000 clones, 75% to 85% recorded once. The specimen sequenced was PBMCs. The receptors were gathered from a woman between 35 and 50 years old in good health. Some clones in this sample may be carry-over from other donors' samples.

V is TRBV30 and J is TRBJ2-7, with D possibly TRBD2 on 5 matching bases. Trimming removed 2 bases at V and 5 bases at J, with 16 bases between. CDR3 length: 14 amino acids. Germline CDR1 and CDR2: GTSNPN and SVGIG (reference sequence). CDR3 nucleotides: TGTGCCTGGAGTAGAGGGTTAGAAGGGAACGAGCAGTACTTC. Its protein product is CAWSRGLEGNEQYF.

The chain couples TRBV18 to TRBJ2-5; 12 positions agree with TRBD1. The CDR3 consists of 15 residues. Germline values: CDR1 KGHSH, CDR2 LQKENI. After removal of 3 bases from V and 5 bases from J, the junction contained 4 bases not matched to a gene. CDR3 residues: CASSPGTGGWETQYF. In nucleotides, the CDR3 is TGTGCCAGCTCACCCGGGACAGGGGGCTGGGAGACCCAGTACTTC.

CDR3 sequence: CASSHTGEYQETQYF. The CDR3 coding sequence is TGTGCCAGCAGCCATACGGGAGAATACCAAGAGACCCAGTACTTC. The chain joins TRBV11-1 to TRBJ2-5, with D possibly TRBD2 on 6 matching bases. Germline loops: CDR1 SGHAT, CDR2 FQDESV (reference sequence). The CDR3 spans 15 residues. V shed 5 bases and J shed 0 bases, with 13 bases lying between them.

The genes are TRBV7-3 and TRBJ2-2; possibly TRBD2 for D (6 bases). Germline V gene sequence: CDR1 SGHTA, CDR2 FQGTGA. CDR3 length: 16 residues. Trimming cost V 5 bases and J 0 bases, with 13 bases left between them. For the CDR3, the DNA is TGTGCCAGCAGCCGAACCGGGACTTCGAACACCGGGGAGCTGTTTTTT. As protein: CASSRTGTSNTGELFF.

This clone was seen only a few times. The chain is built from TRBV10-2 and TRBJ2-7; D may be TRBD2 (6 bases). The CDR3 totals 11 residues. Germline values: CDR1 WSHSY, CDR2 SAAADI. The V end was cut by 5 bases, the J end by 7 bases, with 9 bases between. CDR3 protein: CASSWGEEQYF. The CDR3 coding sequence is TGCGCCAGCAGTTGGGGGGAAGAGCAGTACTTC.

The rearrangement uses TRBV9 and TRBJ2-5; TRBD2 is a possible D gene (5 bases). Germline V gene sequence: CDR1 SGDLS, CDR2 YYNGEE. The CDR3 has 16 residues. V was pared by 2 bases and J by 5 bases, with 19 bases between. The CDR3 coding sequence is TGTGCCAGCAGCGTCAGACATAGCGAGTTCGGGGAGACCCAGTACTTC. Translation gives CASSVRHSEFGETQYF.

The chain couples TRBV4-3 to TRBJ2-4, with D perhaps matching TRBD1 or TRBD2 (6 bases each). V lost 1 base to trimming and J lost 8 bases, with 15 bases between them. CDR1 LGHNA and CDR2 YSLEER come from the germline V gene. This CDR3 region has 15 residues. The CDR3 sequence is CASSQVPTGRYIQYF. The CDR3, as DNA: TGCGCCAGCAGCCAAGTTCCCACAGGGAGGTACATTCAGTACTTC.

The chain combines TRBV6-1 with TRBJ1-2, with D uncertain. The CDR3 length is 15 residues. V dropped 6 bases and J dropped 0 bases, with 14 bases sitting between them. Germline V gene sequence: CDR1 MNHNS, CDR2 SASEGT. The CDR3 DNA follows: TGTGCCAGCAGCCTAGTTGGACCAACTAACTATGGCTACACCTTC. Encoded protein: CASSLVGPTNYGYTF.

The chain combines TRBV7-2 with TRBJ2-1, with 9 bases identical to TRBD2. V shed 0 bases and J 7 bases; nucleotides not matched to a gene: 4. The CDR3 loop spans 15 amino acids. The V gene's germline CDR1 is SGHTA and CDR2 FQGNSA. The CDR3 DNA sequence: TGTGCCAGCAGCTTAGCTAGCGGGAGTTTTAATGAGCAGTTCTTC. Its translation: CASSLASGSFNEQFF.

This clone was found many times. This chain connects TRBV28 to TRBJ2-5, with D maybe TRBD2 (5 bases). This CDR3 spans 16 amino acids. V lost 5 bases, J lost 0 bases, and 16 bases lay in between. Germline CDR1 and CDR2: MDHEN and SYDVKM. CDR3 nucleotides: TGTGCCAGCAGTCTATTGGGCGGGCTGTACCAAGAGACCCAGTACTTC. This sequence encodes CASSLLGGLYQETQYF.

This clone was seen just once. V is TRBV2 and J is TRBJ2-2; no clear D. Germline V gene lookup returns CDR1 SNHLY and CDR2 FYNNEI. The CDR3 spans 13 residues. V was trimmed by 1 base and J by 9 bases, leaving 9 bases between them. The CDR3 DNA sequence: TGTGCCAGCAGTGAAGGGAGCTCAAGGGAGCTGTTTTTT. As protein: CASSEGSSRELFF.

The genes are TRBV11-1 and TRBJ2-1; D is ambiguous. The V and J ends lost 1 base and 7 bases respectively, with 5 bases between them. This CDR3 comprises 12 residues. Per the germline V gene, CDR1 is SGHAT and CDR2 is FQDESV (reference sequence). The CDR3 here is CASSLESNEQFF. The CDR3 nucleotides read TGTGCCAGCAGCTTAGAGTCGAATGAGCAGTTCTTC. Filled out from reference TRBV11-1 and TRBJ2-1, the complete variable domain reads EAEVAQSPRYKITEKSQAVAFWCDPISGHATLYWYRQILGQGPELLVQFQDESVVDDSQLPKDRFSAERLKGVDSTLKIQPAELGDSAMYLCASSLESNEQFFGPGTRLTVL.

V is TRBV5-5 and J is TRBJ2-5; 7 positions agree with TRBD2. CDR1 is SGHKS, CDR2 YYEKEE, per germline (reference sequence). Trimming took 4 bases from V and 2 from J; bases not matched to a gene: 5. This CDR3 comprises 14 residues. The chain's CDR3 is CASSALAAQETQYF. The CDR3 DNA follows: TGTGCCAGCAGCGCCCTAGCGGCGCAAGAGACCCAGTACTTC.

The table lists this clone with a few counts. The junction departs from germline at one end; a sequencing error may be responsible. V gene TRBV7-9 combines with J gene TRBJ1-1, with D unclear. CDR3 size: 11 residues. The germline gives CDR1 SEHNR, CDR2 FQNEAQ (reference sequence). CDR3 DNA sequence: TGTGCCACCACACCGGGCCTAGACCCGGCGTTT. Translating gives CATTPGLDPAF.

This chain links TRBV4-1 with TRBJ2-7, with D perhaps assigned TRBD1 or TRBD2 (5 bases each). Germline V lookup: CDR1 MGHRA, CDR2 YSYEKL. V dropped 2 bases and J dropped 6 bases, with 17 bases sitting between them. CDR3 length: 15 residues. The DNA for the CDR3 is TGCGCCAGCAGCCAACCAACCGGGACCACCATCGAGCAGTACTTC. Translation: CASSQPTGTTIEQYF.

On this clone: At the DNA level, this CDR3 is encoded by other sequences in the same sample as well. The chain uses TRBV9 and TRBJ2-1, with 12 positions matching TRBD2. CDR3 length equals 16 residues. CDR1 and CDR2 from the germline V gene are SGDLS and YYNGEE. V lost 0 bases to trimming and J lost 4 bases; unmatched junction nucleotides: 2. This CDR3 is CASSVGLAGGYNEQFF. CDR3 sequence (DNA): TGTGCCAGCAGCGTAGGGCTAGCGGGAGGGTACAATGAGCAGTTCTTC.

This chain joins TRBV19 and TRBJ1-2, with a tentative D call TRBD1 (5 bases). The CDR3 has 13 residues. The V gene lost 6 bases and the J gene lost 9 bases, with 17 bases spanning the gap. The V gene's germline CDR1 is LNHDA and CDR2 SQIVND (reference sequence). The CDR3 nucleotides read TGTGCCAGTAGCACTTACCAGGGAGCCAGCTACACCTTC. The encoded protein is CASSTYQGASYTF.

The chain combines TRBV7-3 with TRBJ1-3; D not resolved. The V end lost 5 bases, the J end lost 1 base, and 6 bases lay between the germline ends. In germline, CDR1 is SGHTA, CDR2 FQGTGA. This CDR3 comprises 13 residues. This CDR3 reads CASSDRSGNTIYF. In nucleotides, the CDR3 is TGTGCCAGCAGCGATAGATCTGGAAACACCATATATTTT.

In its sample, this clone was seen a few times. The chain has TRBV29-1 and TRBJ2-1; 13 nucleotides align to TRBD2. The ends lost 7 bases at V and 0 bases at J; junction bases unmatched: 3. The V gene's germline CDR1 is SQVTM and CDR2 ANQGSEA. The CDR3 runs to 15 residues. The CDR3 here is CSGTSGSFSYNEQFF. DNA for the CDR3: TGCAGCGGGACTAGCGGGAGCTTCTCCTACAATGAGCAGTTCTTC.

Concerning this clone: Germline and junction disagree at one end, which may indicate a read error. The V gene is TRBV7-7, the J gene TRBJ2-7; 14 positions match TRBD2. Germline-derived CDR1 and CDR2 are SSHAT and FNYEAQ (reference sequence). The CDR3 is 19 amino acids. This CDR3 is CASSLAPPGLAGEVYEQYF. In nucleotides, the CDR3 is TGTGCTAGCAGCTTGGCCCCCCCGGGACTAGCGGGAGAGGTCTACGAGCAGTACTTC.

This clone was observed a few times. The rearrangement uses TRBV9 and TRBJ1-2; D is undetermined. The CDR3 spans 14 residues. V was cut by 6 bases and J by 5 bases, with 17 bases left in between. From germline, CDR1 is SGDLS and CDR2 YYNGEE. The CDR3: CASNSPTLGYGYTF. The CDR3 nucleotides are TGTGCCAGCAACAGCCCGACCCTAGGGTATGGCTACACCTTC.